The 9 T cell receptor beta chains reported below all come from one sample, sequenced in a study of blood T cells in healthy people across ages (dated by TCRdb to the mid-2010s). The library was produced with 5' RACE. Sequencing was performed on an Illumina HiSeq 2500. A second PCR of roughly 6 to 11 cycles was run with a J-beta primer mix and a sample-barcoded 5' primer. The public reads were reanalyzed by TCRdb: fastp trimming at Q25, MiXCR alignment, in-frame beta chains only. Every entry covers one CDR3 protein and lists the most common genes and DNA from its rows. This sample gives about 670,000 distinct CDR3 sequences in total; 52% of them show up just once. About 14% of the sample rests with the top ten. The sample was blood. All receptors come from a woman of 80 years or more in good health.

This clonotype was recorded at least ten times. This chain joins TRBV20-1 and TRBJ2-1; the D call may be TRBD1 or TRBD2 (6 bases each). Germline V lookup: CDR1 DFQATT, CDR2 SNEGSKA (reference sequence). This CDR3 contains 19 residues. Trimming pared 6 bases from V and 6 bases from J, leaving 33 bases between. The CDR3: CSAAASSGAPPGGPNEQFF. The CDR3 DNA follows: TGCAGTGCAGCGGCTAGTTCAGGGGCCCCACCCGGGGGCCCCAATGAGCAGTTCTTC.

This clonotype has more than one count but fewer than ten. The V gene is TRBV5-1, the J gene TRBJ1-1, with D possibly matching TRBD1 (5 bases). Germline-derived CDR1 and CDR2 are SGHRS and YFSETQ. Trimming shortened V by 5 bases and J by 3 bases, and 17 bases separated the two germline ends. There are 15 residues in the CDR3. CDR3: CASSLTRATDTEAFF. DNA for the CDR3: TGCGCCAGCAGTTTGACCAGGGCTACGGACACTGAAGCTTTCTTT.

A single count supports this clonotype. The rearrangement uses TRBV28 and TRBJ2-5; 11 bases map to TRBD1. The J call may not be correct, given that the DNA end is closer to TRBJ2-7. This CDR3 has 15 residues. The V gene's germline CDR1 is MDHEN and CDR2 SYDVKM. The DNA of the CDR3 is TGTGCCAGCAGTCCTGGGGGGACAGGGGGGTACGAGCAGTACTTC. Its translation is CASSPGGTGGYEQYF.

This clonotype was detected many times. The chain employs TRBV7-3 and TRBJ2-7; TRBD2 agrees at 8 bases. CDR1 and CDR2 (germline): SGHTA, FQGTGA. CDR3 length: 15 amino acids. V dropped 6 bases and J dropped 0; count of bases not matched to a gene: 7. CDR3 coding DNA: TGTGCCAGCAGTTTTACTAGCGGCACCTCCTACGAGCAGTACTTC. It is translated as CASSFTSGTSYEQYF.

This clonotype was seen a few times. The gene calls are TRBV5-1 and TRBJ2-7; 9 positions match TRBD1. The CDR3 has 14 amino acids. V shed 4 bases and J 5 bases; nucleotides not matched to a gene: 7. The germline CDR1 and CDR2 sequences are SGHRS and YFSETQ. The CDR3 DNA reads as TGCGCCAGCAGCGTGGAACAGGGGGCCAACGAGCAGTACTTC. Residues: CASSVEQGANEQYF.

This chain links TRBV6-2 or TRBV6-3 with TRBJ2-7; D possibly corresponds to TRBD2 (6 bases). The V and J ends lost 10 bases and 2 bases respectively, with 18 bases between them. Per germline, CDR1 MNHEY and CDR2 SVGEGT. This CDR3 is built from 14 residues. The CDR3 loop reads CAIRDSLVAYEQYF. The CDR3 region has the DNA TGTGCCATTCGGGACTCCTTAGTCGCCTACGAGCAGTACTTC.

On this clonotype: Since a much larger clone is just one base distant, this may be a read error. V usage is TRBV9 and J usage is TRBJ2-1; no clear D gene. V was clipped by 1 base and J by 0 bases, with 14 bases between them. The CDR3 is 17 amino acids. Germline loops: CDR1 SGDLS, CDR2 YYNGEE. CDR3 DNA sequence: TGTGCCAGCAGCGTATACGGCACTACCAGCTCCTACAATGAGCAGTTCTTC. Translating it yields CASSVYGTTSSYNEQFF. Complete variable domain (other parts from reference TRBV9 and TRBJ2-1): DSGVTQTPKHLITATGQRVTLRCSPRSGDLSVYWYQQSLDQGLQFLIQYYNGEERAKGNILERFSAQQFPDLHSELNLSSLELGDSALYFCASSVYGTTSSYNEQFFGPGTRLTVL.

The sample holds a few counts of this clonotype. The chain carries TRBV2 and TRBJ1-4, with D possibly matching TRBD1 (6 bases). Germline CDR1 reads SNHLY; CDR2 reads FYNNEI. V lost 5 bases, J lost 6 bases, and 13 bases lay in between. The CDR3 has 14 residues. The CDR3 region has the DNA TGTGCCAGCAGTATGGCACAGGGCTATGAAAAACTGTTTTTT. As protein: CASSMAQGYEKLFF.

The genes are TRBV30 and TRBJ2-6; D unresolved. This CDR3 spans 13 amino acids. CDR1 GTSNPN and CDR2 SVGIG come from the germline V gene (reference sequence). V gave up 3 bases and J gave up 2 bases, with 5 bases separating them. The CDR3: CAWRLAGANVLTF. In DNA, the CDR3 is TGTGCCTGGAGATTGGCTGGGGCCAACGTCCTGACTTTC. Drawing the rest from reference TRBV30 and TRBJ2-6, the complete variable domain is SQTIHQWPATLVQPVGSPLSLECTVEGTSNPNLYWYRQAAGRGLQLLFYSVGIGQISSEVPQNLSASRPQDRQFILSSKKLLLSDSGFYLCAWRLAGANVLTFGAGSRLTVL.